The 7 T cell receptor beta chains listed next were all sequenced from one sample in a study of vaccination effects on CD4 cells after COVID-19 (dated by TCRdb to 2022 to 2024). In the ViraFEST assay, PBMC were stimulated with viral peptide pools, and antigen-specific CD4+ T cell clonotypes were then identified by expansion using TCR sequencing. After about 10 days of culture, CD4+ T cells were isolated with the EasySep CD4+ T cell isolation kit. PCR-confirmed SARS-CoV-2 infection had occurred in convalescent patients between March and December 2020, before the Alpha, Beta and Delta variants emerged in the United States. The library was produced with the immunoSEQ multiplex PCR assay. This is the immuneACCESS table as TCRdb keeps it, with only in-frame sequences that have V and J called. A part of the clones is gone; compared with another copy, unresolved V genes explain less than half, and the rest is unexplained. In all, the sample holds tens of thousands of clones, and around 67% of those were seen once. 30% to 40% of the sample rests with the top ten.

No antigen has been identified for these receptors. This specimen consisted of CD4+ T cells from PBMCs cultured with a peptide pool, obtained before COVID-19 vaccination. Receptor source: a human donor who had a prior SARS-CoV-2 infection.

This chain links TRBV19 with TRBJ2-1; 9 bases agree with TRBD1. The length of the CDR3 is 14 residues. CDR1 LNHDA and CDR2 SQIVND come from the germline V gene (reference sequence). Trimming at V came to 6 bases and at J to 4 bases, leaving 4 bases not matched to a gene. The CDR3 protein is CASRTGQGYNEQFF. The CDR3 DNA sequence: TGTGCCAGTAGGACGGGACAGGGATACAATGAGCAGTTCTTC.

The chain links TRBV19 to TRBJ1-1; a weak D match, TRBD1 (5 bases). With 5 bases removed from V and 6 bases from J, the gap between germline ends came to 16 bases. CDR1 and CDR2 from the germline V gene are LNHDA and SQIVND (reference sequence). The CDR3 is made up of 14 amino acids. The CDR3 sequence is CASSGVVGGAEAFF. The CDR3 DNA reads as TGTGCCAGTAGTGGGGTTGTGGGGGGGGCTGAAGCTTTCTTT. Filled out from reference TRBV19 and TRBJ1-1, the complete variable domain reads DGGITQSPKYLFRKEGQNVTLSCEQNLNHDAMYWYRQDPGQGLRLIYYSQIVNDFQKGDIAEGYSVSREKKESFPLTVTSAQKNPTAFYLCASSGVVGGAEAFFGQGTRLTVV.

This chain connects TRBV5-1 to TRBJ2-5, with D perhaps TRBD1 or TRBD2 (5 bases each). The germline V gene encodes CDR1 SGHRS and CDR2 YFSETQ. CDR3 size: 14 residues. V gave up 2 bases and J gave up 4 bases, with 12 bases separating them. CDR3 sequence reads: CASSFGGNGETQYF. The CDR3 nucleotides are TGCGCCAGCAGCTTTGGGGGAAACGGAGAGACCCAGTACTTC.

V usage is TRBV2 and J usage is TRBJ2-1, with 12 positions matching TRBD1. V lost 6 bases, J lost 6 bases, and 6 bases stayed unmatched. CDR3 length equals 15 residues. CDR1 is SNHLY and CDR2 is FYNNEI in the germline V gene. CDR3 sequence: CASSGTGGPSNEQFF. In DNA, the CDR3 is TGTGCCAGCAGCGGGACAGGGGGCCCTTCCAATGAGCAGTTCTTC. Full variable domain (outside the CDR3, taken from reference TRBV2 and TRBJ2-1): EPEVTQTPSHQVTQMGQEVILRCVPISNHLYFYWYRQILGQKVEFLVSFYNNEISEKSEIFDDQFSVERPDGSNFTLKIRSTKLEDSAMYFCASSGTGGPSNEQFFGPGTRLTVL.

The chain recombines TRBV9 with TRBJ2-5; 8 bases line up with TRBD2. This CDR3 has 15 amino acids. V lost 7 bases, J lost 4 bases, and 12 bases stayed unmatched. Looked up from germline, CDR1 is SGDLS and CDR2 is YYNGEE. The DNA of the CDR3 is TGTGCCAGCGCGGGGGGCCCGGACCTGGGAGAGACCCAGTACTTC. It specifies CASAGGPDLGETQYF.

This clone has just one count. CDR3 sequence reads: CAWSVRAGGWNEQFF. The DNA of the CDR3 is TGTGCCTGGAGTGTACGAGCGGGGGGTTGGAATGAGCAGTTCTTC. V is TRBV30 and J is TRBJ2-1, with TRBD2 identical over 9 bases. After removal of 0 bases from V and 7 bases from J, the junction contained 7 bases not matched to a gene. The CDR3 has 15 amino acids. CDR1 GTSNPN and CDR2 SVGIG come from the germline V gene (reference sequence). Full variable domain (outside the CDR3, taken from reference TRBV30 and TRBJ2-1): SQTIHQWPATLVQPVGSPLSLECTVEGTSNPNLYWYRQAAGRGLQLLFYSVGIGQISSEVPQNLSASRPQDRQFILSSKKLLLSDSGFYLCAWSVRAGGWNEQFFGPGTRLTVL.

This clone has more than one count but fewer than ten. Here the CDR3 DNA reads TGTGCCAGCAGCTCCGGGACATCCGCAGATACGCAGTATTTT. It is translated as CASSSGTSADTQYF. The chain links TRBV7-9 to TRBJ2-3; possibly TRBD1 for D (6 bases). Trimming removed 4 bases at V and 4 bases at J, with 12 bases between. Germline V gives CDR1 SEHNR, CDR2 FQNEAQ (reference sequence). The CDR3 runs 14 residues.